This T cell receptor (beta chain) derives from a study of T cells after posttransplantation cyclophosphamide. V lost 10 bases and J lost 1; bases outside the gene matches: 7. The CDR3 consists of 14 residues. The germline V gene encodes CDR1 SGHDT and CDR2 YYEEEE. In its sample, this clone was seen many times. The target antigen is unknown. Generated by immunoSEQ multiplex PCR, the TCRdb table keeps only in-frame clones and is missing some. The data show some 43,000 clones, none appearing only once, with about 2.2% held by the ten largest. Study-wide results and caveats: Recipient CMV seropositivity and CMV reactivation strongly tracked TRB clonality. TRB overlap between skin or GI tissue T cells and blood was limited. Later blood repertoires were often dominated by clones from the donor CD8+ memory compartment.

The source material was PBMCs. The chain combines TRBV5-6 with TRBJ2-1; 8 bases align to TRBD2. This TCR was recovered from a man aged 40-55 years in good health, CMV-negative, and a related stem cell transplant donor. The CDR3 DNA sequence: TGTGCCGGCTCAATAGCGGGGTCCTACAATGAGCAGTTCTTC. It yields the protein CAGSIAGSYNEQFF.